These T cell receptor beta chains were read from a single sample in a study of blood T cell repertoires in COVID-19. Profiling relied on immunoSEQ multiplex PCR, and the TCRdb table lists in-frame clones only, not all of them. The sample carries about 190,000 clones, around 85% recorded once. Sequencing was done on a sample of peripheral blood. Source of these receptors: a man aged 80 or over with COVID-19, enrolled during active disease. Each CDR3 is given with its conserved first and last residue. The order of the fields is J gene, clone size, D gene, V gene, CDR3 protein, CDR3 DNA. The D gene is left open where the match is weak. Rows give clone size only sometimes, using once, few, many, or a class for an expanded clone.

TRBJ2-3 . . TRBV7-8 CASSFGTPRPDTQYF TGTGCCAGCAGCTTTGGGACACCTAGACCAGATACGCAGTATTTT
TRBJ1-4 . . TRBV19 CASETINGEKLFF TGTGCCAGTGAGACTATTAATGGTGAAAAACTGTTTTTT
TRBJ2-6 . . TRBV27 CASSFGGSGANVLTF TGTGCCAGCAGTTTCGGAGGGTCCGGGGCCAACGTCCTGACTTTC
TRBJ2-3 . . TRBV2 CASSRSADTQYF TGTGCCAGCAGTAGAAGCGCAGATACGCAGTATTTT
TRBJ2-5 . TRBD2 TRBV10-3 CAIKRGRAGETQYF TGTGCCATCAAAAGAGGGAGGGCAGGCGAGACCCAGTACTTC
TRBJ1-5 . TRBD1 TRBV18 CASSSTGYSNQPQHF TGTGCCAGCTCATCGACAGGGTATAGCAATCAGCCCCAGCATTTT
TRBJ1-4 . . TRBV19 CASSPGTSGDEKLFF TGTGCCAGTAGTCCAGGGACCTCGGGGGACGAAAAACTGTTTTTT
TRBJ2-3 . . TRBV9 CASSVEEGRTDTQYF TGTGCCAGCAGCGTAGAGGAGGGTCGCACAGATACGCAGTATTTT
TRBJ2-5 . TRBD2 TRBV6-5 CASRIAGTQETQYF TGTGCCAGCAGGATAGCGGGCACTCAAGAGACCCAGTACTTC
TRBJ1-1 . TRBD1 TRBV18 CASSPRGQGTDGAFF TGTGCCAGCTCACCTAGAGGACAGGGTACCGATGGAGCTTTCTTT
TRBJ1-3 few TRBD1 TRBV5-1 CASSLDRSFSGNTIYF TGCGCCAGCAGTTTGGACAGGTCCTTCTCTGGAAACACCATATATTTT
TRBJ2-1 . . TRBV10-3 CAISDWTGGVDEQFF TGTGCCATCAGTGATTGGACAGGAGGGGTAGATGAGCAGTTCTTC